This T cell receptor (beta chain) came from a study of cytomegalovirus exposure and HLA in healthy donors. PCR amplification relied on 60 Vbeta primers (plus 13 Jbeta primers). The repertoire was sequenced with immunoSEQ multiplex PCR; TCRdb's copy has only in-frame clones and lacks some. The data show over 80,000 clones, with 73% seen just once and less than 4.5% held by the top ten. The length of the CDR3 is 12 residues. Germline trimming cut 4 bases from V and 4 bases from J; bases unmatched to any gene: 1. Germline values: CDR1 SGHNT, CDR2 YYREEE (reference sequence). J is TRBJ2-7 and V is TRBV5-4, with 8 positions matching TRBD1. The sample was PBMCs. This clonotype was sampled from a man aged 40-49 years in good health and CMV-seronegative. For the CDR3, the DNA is TGTGCCAGCAGCACAGGGGGTTACGAGCAGTACTTC. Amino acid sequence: CASSTGGYEQYF.